This TCR beta chain was sequenced for a study of blood T cells in healthy people across ages. A J-beta primer mix and a sample-barcoded 5' primer were used in a second PCR of roughly 6 to 12 cycles. TCRdb reprocessed the 5' RACE reads via MiXCR and lists one record per CDR3 protein. The sample lists 600,000 to 1,000,000 distinct CDR3 sequences; 20% to 25% were seen once. Findings of the study overall: For the donors, CMV status was unknown and possibly confounded expanded clonotype changes.

This clonotype has a handful of counts. Its target is unknown. The authors drew 8.5 to 10 milliliters of peripheral blood from each donor. In each sample, at least 6 million PBMCs were isolated. This CDR3 spans 14 amino acids. The V end lost 5 bases, the J end lost 4 bases, and 11 bases lay between the germline ends. CDR1 is ENHRY, CDR2 SYGVKD, per germline. The sample also formed part of further work on T cells of mothers and their children. This second report adds: Sequencing returned over 8 million TCR beta CDR3 reads per mother and roughly 3.1 million per child.

This receptor was taken from a boy younger than 18 in good health. The rearrangement links TRBV10-3 to TRBJ1-4, with D possibly matching TRBD1 (5 bases). Input material: blood. CDR3 sequence: CAISPRDGNEKLFF. The DNA for the CDR3 is TGTGCCATCAGTCCCCGGGACGGTAATGAAAAACTGTTTTTT.